Below, one T cell receptor beta chain is given with its context. The antigen it recognizes is unknown. The junction and the germline gene differ at one end; a read error may be behind it. This specimen belongs to a study of tumor-infiltrating lymphocytes in primary liver carcinoma (dated by TCRdb to about 2017). Looking at the study overall: Of the five patients (three men and two women, aged 30 to 69 years), four had hepatocellular carcinoma and one had combined HCC and intrahepatic cholangiocarcinoma. The five patients had tumors staged T1-T3 N0M0, with maximum diameters ranging from about 4.2 to 10 cm. Samples yielded roughly 3.5 to 8 million productive TCRbeta reads; read depth did not differ significantly between tissue types. The study combined TCRbeta repertoire sequencing, expression microarrays and whole-exome sequencing across five regions of each liver tumor, with adjacent normal tissue and blood. TCRbeta repertoire sequencing covered roughly 35 specimens from 5 patients: around 25 tumor regions, 5 adjacent noncancerous liver tissues and 5 peripheral blood samples. The 20 to 30 tumor region samples were profiled with Agilent mRNA microarrays so that TCRbeta repertoire diversity could be related to the local molecular phenotype. Technical replicate repertoires showed high reproducibility, with mean shared-clone rates roughly 0.87 and correlation coefficients above 0.98.

Its CDR3 holds 14 amino acids, cysteine through phenylalanine. Only the CDR3 part of the read is kept: 42 bases, read in frame from the first base. The CDR1 and CDR2 encoded by the germline V gene are MDHEN and SYDVKM. Starting from roughly 500 ng total RNA, TCRbeta-specific cDNA was produced by reverse transcription with a constant-region primer and ProtoScript II reverse transcriptase. Three nested multiplex PCR rounds, following a slightly modified ARM-PCR procedure, were used to build the TCRbeta libraries. Multiplex TRBV1-TRBV30 forward primers and a Cbeta reverse primer were used in the first two PCR rounds, each of which was run for approximately 9 cycles. Sample barcodes and Illumina adapters were attached in a final 25-cycle PCR using Deep VentR polymerase. Amplicons of 200-500 bp were gel-purified with a QIAquick gel extraction kit before sequencing. An Illumina HiSeq 2500 was used to sequence the TCRbeta amplicons, generating 250-bp paired-end reads. Regarding the original processing steps: Reads were quality-trimmed with Trimmomatic v0.33, and paired reads were merged with FLASH v1.2.11 to recover full CDR3 sequences. V, D and J germline segments were assigned to the rearranged TCRbeta sequences using MiGEC v1.2.1b. Clonotype statistics and Shannon-Wiener diversity indices were calculated with VDJtools v1.0.0. Except for diversity analysis, only the 250 most abundant clonotypes of each sample were used in subsequent analyses to reduce sampling bias. TCRdb cleaned the public reads at Q25 with fastp, built clones with MiXCR and kept in-frame beta chains. Each record represents a unique CDR3 protein, reported with the most common genes and DNA among its rows. It is TCRdb's table, rather than the study itself, that gives the V and J calls and clone size. Across this sample there are around 190,000 distinct CDR3 sequences, with about 85% seen only once. 15% to 20% of the sample rests with the top ten.

Total RNA and DNA were co-extracted without cell sorting from roughly 20-30 mg of bulk tissue using the AllPrep DNA/RNA mini kit. Between late 2015 and 2016, roughly five patients in China with histopathologically diagnosed primary liver carcinoma had surgical resection. Chronic HBV infection was present in the patients, and the patients were treatment-naive at sampling. Each tumor was sampled at five spatially separated regions: the tumor centre plus the superior, inferior, left-lateral and right-lateral poles. More than 85% viable tumor cells were found by histology in every tumor sample. Pieces of fresh tumor and adjacent tissue were cut in half, with one half kept in RNAlater at -80 degrees C and the other half sent for histology. Paper-wide results and their limitations: Only about 8-25% of top clones were found in all five regions of a tumor, suggesting spatial heterogeneity of tumor-infiltrating T cells. Because sequencing covered only the TCR beta chain and unpaired alpha chains were not captured, true repertoire diversity is likely underestimated. The top 250 clones accounted for a significantly greater share of the repertoire in tumors than in blood (p = 0.039). With just a handful of patients in the study, the authors point out that the findings should be validated in a larger study. Consistent with antigen-driven expansion, pairs of tumor regions showed higher repertoire overlap (mean around 36%) than either tumor-adjacent pairs (about 17%) or tumor-blood pairs (approximately 15%). Comparison of CD4+ and CD8+ T cell repertoires was precluded by the use of bulk unsorted samples.

The sequence was obtained from a man between 35 and 55 years old with primary liver carcinoma and hepatitis B virus infection. The sequence joins TRBV28 to TRBJ1-5; TRBD1 agrees with 9 junctional bases. Source material: tumor tissue from primary liver carcinoma. The CDR3 loop reads CVSKLTGGTQPQHF. The sequence in DNA is TGTGTCAGCAAATTGACAGGGGGAACGCAGCCCCAGCATTTT.